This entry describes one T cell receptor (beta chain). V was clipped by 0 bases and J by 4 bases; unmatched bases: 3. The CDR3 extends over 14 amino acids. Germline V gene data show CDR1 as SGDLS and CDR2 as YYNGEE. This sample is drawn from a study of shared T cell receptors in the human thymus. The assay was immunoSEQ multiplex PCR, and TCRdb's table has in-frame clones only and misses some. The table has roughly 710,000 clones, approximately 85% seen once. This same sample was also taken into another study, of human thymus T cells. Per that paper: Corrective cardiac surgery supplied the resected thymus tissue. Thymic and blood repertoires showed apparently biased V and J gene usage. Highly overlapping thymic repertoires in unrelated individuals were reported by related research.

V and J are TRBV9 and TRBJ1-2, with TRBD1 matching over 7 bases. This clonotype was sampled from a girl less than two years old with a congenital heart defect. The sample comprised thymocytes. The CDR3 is CASSVETGAYGYTF. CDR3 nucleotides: TGTGCCAGCAGCGTAGAAACAGGGGCCTATGGCTACACCTTC.